The rows below give T cell receptor beta chains drawn from one sample of a study of post-analysis software for immune sequencing data. From the PCR reads, TCRdb called clonotypes with MiXCR, one entry per CDR3 protein. Among over 300,000 distinct CDR3 sequences listed, approximately 33% were seen once. The specimen sequenced was blood. The receptors were sampled from a girl aged 5 to 17 with multiple sclerosis. The CDR3 runs from the conserved cysteine through the conserved F or W. The order of the fields is D gene, clone size, V gene, J gene, CDR3 protein, CDR3 DNA. A D gene is named only where the DNA matches it firmly. The size field is filled for only some rows; it gives once, few, many or a size class.

.	many	TRBV12-3/TRBV12-4	TRBJ2-3	CASSLHPTGEADTQYF	TGTGCCAGCAGTCTCCACCCCACAGGGGAGGCAGATACGCAGTATTTT
.	.	TRBV5-1	TRBJ2-1	CASSQTGPLHHEQFF	TGCGCCAGCAGCCAGACAGGCCCGCTACATCATGAGCAGTTCTTC
TRBD1	.	TRBV28	TRBJ2-7	CASSLLRDSYLSYEQYF	TGTGCCAGCAGTTTATTGAGGGACAGTTATCTCTCCTACGAGCAGTACTTC
.	once	TRBV15	TRBJ1-6	CATSRGPNSPLHF	TGTGCCACCAGCAGAGGTCCCAATTCACCCCTCCACTTT
.	.	TRBV27	TRBJ1-5	CASSLSMVQSGRDHQPQHF	TGTGCCAGCAGTTTATCGATGGTTCAAAGCGGCAGAGATCATCAGCCCCAGCATTTT
.	.	TRBV7-2	TRBJ2-7	CASSLGGQGRTYEQYF	TGTGCCAGCAGCTTAGGGGGGCAGGGGAGGACCTACGAGCAGTACTTC
.	.	TRBV12-3/TRBV12-4	TRBJ1-1	CASRGAGLGEAFF	TGTGCCAGCCGAGGGGCAGGGTTGGGTGAAGCTTTCTTT
.	.	TRBV27	TRBJ1-2	CASSFSRDDYTF	TGTGCCAGCAGTTTCTCCCGGGACGACTACACCTTC
TRBD1	few	TRBV5-1	TRBJ2-1	CASSLGQGSGNEQFF	TGCGCCAGCAGCTTAGGACAGGGGTCTGGGAATGAGCAGTTCTTC
TRBD2	.	TRBV12-3/TRBV12-4	TRBJ2-3	CASSFSGVPTDTQYF	TGTGCCAGCAGTTTTAGCGGGGTCCCCACAGATACGCAGTATTTT
.	few	TRBV30	TRBJ2-7	CAWSTAIGTYEQYF	TGTGCCTGGAGTACGGCCATCGGCACCTACGAGCAGTACTTC
.	.	TRBV28	TRBJ1-1	CASSLLGGRITEAFF	TGTGCCAGCAGTTTACTCGGGGGGCGAATCACTGAAGCTTTCTTT
.	.	TRBV5-1	TRBJ1-1	CASSADSGSRAEAFF	TGCGCCAGCAGCGCCGATTCAGGGAGCAGAGCTGAAGCTTTCTTT
TRBD2	few	TRBV7-9	TRBJ2-7	CASTGGTSGAGTYEQYF	TGTGCCAGCACCGGAGGGACTAGCGGGGCGGGGACCTACGAGCAGTACTTC
.	few	TRBV12-3/TRBV12-4	TRBJ1-5	CASSPRPYSNQPQHF	TGTGCCAGCAGCCCCCGACCATATAGCAATCAGCCCCAGCATTTT
TRBD1	.	TRBV4-2	TRBJ2-3	CASSQDWKGATDTQYF	TGTGCCAGCAGCCAAGATTGGAAGGGGGCAACAGATACGCAGTATTTT
TRBD1	.	TRBV7-8	TRBJ2-3	CASSMSGQGYADTQYF	TGTGCCAGCAGCATGAGTGGACAGGGTTATGCAGATACGCAGTATTTT
.	.	TRBV29-1	TRBJ2-7	CSVESPGESYEQYF	TGCAGCGTTGAGTCTCCGGGGGAATCCTACGAGCAGTACTTC
.	.	TRBV7-2	TRBJ2-5	CASSLEAAEETQYF	TGTGCCAGCAGCTTAGAGGCAGCTGAAGAGACCCAGTACTTC
.	.	TRBV4-3	TRBJ2-3	CASSPWGGAVDTQYF	TGCGCCAGCAGCCCGTGGGGGGGGGCCGTAGATACGCAGTATTTT
.	.	TRBV7-8	TRBJ1-6	CASSLEVGPKSPLHF	TGTGCCAGCAGCTTAGAGGTGGGACCGAAGTCACCCCTCCACTTT
.	.	TRBV5-5	TRBJ1-2	CASSPRVGTPTNYGYTF	TGTGCCAGCAGCCCACGGGTCGGGACACCCACGAACTATGGCTACACCTTC
TRBD2	.	TRBV7-2	TRBJ2-7	CASSLSSGEYEQYF	TGTGCCAGCAGCTTATCTAGCGGGGAATACGAGCAGTACTTC
.	.	TRBV7-9	TRBJ2-3	CANSLEEPDTQYF	TGCGCCAACAGCTTAGAAGAGCCAGATACGCAGTATTTT
.	few	TRBV5-5	TRBJ2-5	CASSRGGEETQYF	TGTGCCAGCAGCCGTGGGGGAGAAGAGACCCAGTACTTC
TRBD2	.	TRBV6-6	TRBJ2-1	CASSSSGGSYNEQFF	TGTGCCAGCAGTTCCAGCGGGGGGTCCTACAACGAGCAGTTCTTC
TRBD1	.	TRBV27	TRBJ2-6	CASGYRGTGANVLTF	TGTGCCAGCGGGTACAGGGGAACTGGGGCCAACGTCCTGACTTTC
.	few	TRBV7-9	TRBJ2-7	CASSLGNSGFSYEQYF	TGTGCCAGCAGCTTAGGGAACAGTGGGTTCTCCTACGAGCAGTACTTC
TRBD1	few	TRBV9	TRBJ1-1	CASSGRDRGPKGMNTEAFF	TGTGCCAGCAGCGGCCGGGACAGGGGGCCGAAAGGCATGAACACTGAAGCTTTCTTT
.	.	TRBV6-2/TRBV6-3	TRBJ2-5	CASSYSKQRPTPGKTQYF	TGTGCCAGCAGTTACTCGAAACAGCGTCCGACCCCGGGAAAGACCCAGTACTTC
.	few	TRBV6-6	TRBJ2-2	CASSFTRGGDTGELFF	TGTGCCAGCAGTTTCACACGTGGAGGGGACACCGGGGAGCTGTTTTTT
.	.	TRBV6-5	TRBJ1-5	CASSYSGGRSAQHF	TGTGCCAGCAGTTACTCGGGAGGCCGGTCGGCCCAGCATTTT
TRBD1	few	TRBV24-1	TRBJ2-1	CAAGQGDNEQFF	TGTGCCGCAGGACAGGGGGACAATGAGCAGTTCTTC
.	few	TRBV4-2	TRBJ1-1	CASSQVMEKAFF	TGTGCCAGCAGCCAAGTCATGGAAAAAGCTTTCTTT
TRBD1	.	TRBV9	TRBJ1-3	CASSAYDRAGNTIYF	TGTGCCAGCAGCGCGTACGACAGGGCCGGAAACACCATATATTTT
TRBD2	.	TRBV7-2	TRBJ2-1	CASTPLLAGAGGHNEQFF	TGTGCCAGCACCCCTTTACTAGCGGGGGCCGGTGGCCACAATGAGCAGTTCTTC
.	.	TRBV6-5	TRBJ2-2	CASSYIRGGELFF	TGTGCCAGCAGTTACATTAGGGGCGGGGAGCTGTTTTTT
TRBD1	.	TRBV5-1	TRBJ2-7	CASSSGQGWDEQYF	TGCGCCAGCAGCTCAGGACAGGGGTGGGACGAGCAGTACTTC
TRBD1	.	TRBV5-1	TRBJ2-5	CASSFGTGREGTQYF	TGCGCCAGCAGCTTCGGGACAGGGCGGGAAGGGACCCAGTACTTC
.	.	TRBV29-1	TRBJ2-7	CSVEGQSPEAPFYEQYF	TGCAGCGTGGAGGGACAGTCCCCGGAGGCCCCCTTTTACGAGCAGTACTTC
.	few	TRBV29-1	TRBJ2-7	CSVDEGGLYEQYF	TGCAGCGTTGACGAGGGTGGGTTGTACGAGCAGTACTTC
.	few	TRBV12-3/TRBV12-4	TRBJ2-6	CASSLDPAGANVLTF	TGTGCCAGCAGTTTAGACCCGGCTGGGGCCAACGTCCTGACTTTC
TRBD2	.	TRBV5-1	TRBJ2-1	CASSIQAGISYNEQFF	TGCGCCAGCAGCATCCAAGCGGGGATCTCCTACAATGAGCAGTTCTTC
.	.	TRBV6-5	TRBJ2-5	CASTGHLRSQETQYF	TGTGCCAGCACGGGACACTTGAGATCCCAAGAGACCCAGTACTTC
.	few	TRBV6-5	TRBJ1-1	CASSSPPPGNTEAFF	TGTGCCAGCAGTTCCCCCCCTCCGGGGAACACTGAAGCTTTCTTT
TRBD1	.	TRBV29-1	TRBJ2-1	CSVEQGQANEQFF	TGCAGCGTGGAACAGGGACAGGCAAATGAGCAGTTCTTC
TRBD1	.	TRBV2	TRBJ1-4	CASHRGPNEKLFF	TGTGCCAGCCACAGGGGTCCCAATGAAAAACTGTTTTTT
.	many	TRBV7-2	TRBJ1-4	CASSLSQGGGEKLFF	TGTGCCAGCAGCCTGTCGCAGGGAGGGGGTGAAAAACTGTTTTTT
.	.	TRBV4-2	TRBJ1-6	CASSQDKAGLIHGGPLHF	TGTGCCAGCAGCCAAGATAAGGCAGGACTCATCCACGGGGGACCCCTCCACTTT
.	.	TRBV4-1	TRBJ2-2	CASSQVRVSGELFF	TGCGCCAGCAGCCAAGTTCGGGTTTCCGGGGAGCTGTTTTTT
.	few	TRBV12-3/TRBV12-4	TRBJ1-2	CASSLQGISYGYTF	TGTGCCAGCAGTCTACAGGGAATCAGCTATGGCTACACCTTC
.	few	TRBV7-9	TRBJ2-1	CASSFSSYNEQFF	TGTGCCAGCAGCTTCTCGTCCTACAATGAGCAGTTCTTC
.	.	TRBV3-1	TRBJ2-3	CASSHRGADTQYF	TGTGCCAGCAGCCACCGAGGGGCAGATACGCAGTATTTT
TRBD2	.	TRBV7-9	TRBJ2-5	CASSLARREEETQYF	TGTGCCAGCAGCTTAGCGCGGCGGGAGGAAGAGACCCAGTACTTC
TRBD1	.	TRBV5-6	TRBJ1-5	CASSLQGARQPQHF	TGTGCCAGCAGCTTGCAGGGGGCGAGGCAGCCCCAGCATTTT
TRBD2	few	TRBV6-2/TRBV6-3	TRBJ2-3	CASSYETSGTTDTQYF	TGTGCCAGCAGTTACGAGACTAGCGGGACAACAGATACGCAGTATTTT
.	.	TRBV6-6	TRBJ2-5	CASSSKPGLPETQYF	TGTGCCAGCAGTTCAAAACCGGGACTCCCAGAGACCCAGTACTTC